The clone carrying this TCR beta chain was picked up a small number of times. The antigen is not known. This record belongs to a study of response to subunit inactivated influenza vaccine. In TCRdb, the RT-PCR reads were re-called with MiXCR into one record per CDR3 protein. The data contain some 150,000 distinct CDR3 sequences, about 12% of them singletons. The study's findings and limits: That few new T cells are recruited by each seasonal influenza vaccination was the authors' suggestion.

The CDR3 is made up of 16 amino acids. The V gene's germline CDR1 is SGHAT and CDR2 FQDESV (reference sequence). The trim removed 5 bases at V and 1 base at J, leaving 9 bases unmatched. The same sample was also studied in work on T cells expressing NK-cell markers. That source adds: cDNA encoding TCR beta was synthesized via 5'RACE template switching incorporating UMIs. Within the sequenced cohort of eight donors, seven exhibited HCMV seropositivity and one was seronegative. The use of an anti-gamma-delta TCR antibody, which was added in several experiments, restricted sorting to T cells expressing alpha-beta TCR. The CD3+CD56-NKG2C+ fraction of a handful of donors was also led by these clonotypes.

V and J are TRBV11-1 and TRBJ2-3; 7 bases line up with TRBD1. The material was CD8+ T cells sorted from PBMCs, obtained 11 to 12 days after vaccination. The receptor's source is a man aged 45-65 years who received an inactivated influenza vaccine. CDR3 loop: CASSKTPGQRTDTQYF. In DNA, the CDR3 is TGTGCCAGCAGCAAAACCCCGGGACAGCGCACAGATACGCAGTATTTT.